A single sample is the source of the 24 T cell receptor beta chains below, sequenced in a study of T cells after yellow fever vaccination. TCRdb ran MiXCR on the 5' RACE reads and lists one entry per CDR3 protein. The table records around 88,000 distinct CDR3 sequences, about 14% of them present only once. The sequencing used CD8+ T cells not binding an NS4B(214-222) dextramer, sorted from PBMCs, collected roughly 20 days after the first yellow fever vaccination. These receptors were collected from a man aged 18 to 30 who received the YFV17D yellow fever vaccine.

This chain uses TRBV28 with TRBJ1-5; tentative D call: TRBD1 (6 bases). The V end was cut by 6 bases, the J end by 3 bases, with 12 bases between. Looked up from germline, CDR1 is MDHEN and CDR2 is SYDVKM. This CDR3 is 14 amino acids long. The CDR3 DNA is TGTGCCAGCAGGAAGGACAGTACCAATCAGCCCCAGCATTTT. Protein product: CASRKDSTNQPQHF.

This clonotype was recorded a few times. The genes are TRBV20-1 and TRBJ2-2; 7 nucleotides match TRBD2. The length of the CDR3 is 16 residues. J gave up 1 base and V 6 bases, and 11 bases lay outside the gene matches. CDR1 and CDR2 (germline): DFQATT, SNEGSKA (reference sequence). CDR3 sequence reads: CSANPPKRGNTGELFF. The CDR3 region has the DNA TGCAGTGCGAACCCTCCTAAGCGGGGGAACACCGGGGAGCTGTTTTTT.

V and J are TRBV5-4 and TRBJ2-7; 9 positions agree with TRBD2. The CDR3 is 14 amino acids. Germline CDR1 is SGHNT and CDR2 is YYREEE (reference sequence). J lost 0 bases, V lost 4 bases, and 2 bases had no gene match. The CDR3, as DNA: TGTGCCAGCAGCCTAGCGGGGACCTCCTACGAGCAGTACTTC. Its translation: CASSLAGTSYEQYF.

This clonotype showed up many times. The chain is built from TRBV4-1 and TRBJ2-2; TRBD2 matches at 9 bases. Germline CDR1 reads MGHRA; CDR2 reads YSYEKL. V lost 5 bases and J lost 7; bases outside the gene matches: 11. The length of the CDR3 is 16 residues. The CDR3 sequence: CASSTPRGGAFGELFF. CDR3 coding DNA: TGCGCCAGCAGCACCCCTCGCGGGGGGGCTTTCGGGGAGCTGTTTTTT.

The gene calls are TRBV10-1 and TRBJ2-7, with TRBD1 matching 9 bases. This CDR3 contains 13 residues. J gave up 2 bases and V 5 bases, and 1 base lay outside the gene matches. Looked up from germline, CDR1 is WNHNN and CDR2 is SYGVQD (reference sequence). The CDR3 sequence is CASSRTGAYEQYF. In nucleotides, the CDR3 is TGCGCCAGCAGTCGGACAGGGGCCTACGAGCAGTACTTC.

The sample holds a few counts of this clonotype. The gene calls are TRBV27 and TRBJ1-3; TRBD1 is a possible D gene (6 bases). The CDR3 is made up of 17 amino acids. The V end lost 4 bases, the J end lost 4 bases, and 20 bases lay between the germline ends. The V gene's germline CDR1 is MNHEY and CDR2 SMNVEV (reference sequence). The CDR3 bases are TGTGCCAGCAGTTGGACCGTCGTTGGGGGGCGAGGAAACACCATATATTTT. Residues: CASSWTVVGGRGNTIYF.

Only a few counts were recorded for this clonotype. The chain combines TRBV9 with TRBJ2-3; the match to TRBD2 covers 7 bases. Germline trimming cut 4 bases from V and 3 bases from J; bases unmatched to any gene: 8. The CDR3 covers 15 residues. CDR1 is SGDLS, CDR2 YYNGEE, per germline. In nucleotides, the CDR3 is TGTGCCAGCAGCCCCGGCGCGGGGGAAACAGATACGCAGTATTTT. Encoded protein: CASSPGAGETDTQYF.

This chain links TRBV9 with TRBJ2-7, with 7 bases fitting TRBD1. CDR3 length: 14 residues. Germline-derived CDR1 and CDR2 are SGDLS and YYNGEE. Losses at the gene ends were 4 bases for V and 2 bases for J; bases not matched to a gene: 6. The CDR3 spells CASSPRDRAYEQYF. For the CDR3, the DNA is TGTGCCAGCAGCCCTCGGGACAGAGCCTACGAGCAGTACTTC. The whole variable domain, filled in from reference TRBV9 and TRBJ2-7, reads DSGVTQTPKHLITATGQRVTLRCSPRSGDLSVYWYQQSLDQGLQFLIQYYNGEERAKGNILERFSAQQFPDLHSELNLSSLELGDSALYFCASSPRDRAYEQYFGPGTRLTVT.

The chain is built from TRBV4-3 and TRBJ2-2; D possibly uses TRBD1 or TRBD2 (5 bases each). The CDR3 runs 14 residues. Between the trimmed V and J ends, which lost 6 bases and 4 bases, there was a span of 12 bases. Germline V gives CDR1 LGHNA, CDR2 YSLEER. CDR3 residues: CASRPGLSTGELFF. CDR3 sequence (DNA): TGCGCCAGCAGACCGGGGCTTAGCACCGGGGAGCTGTTTTTT.

This chain links TRBV7-2 with TRBJ2-1; D not certain. Germline assignment: CDR1 SGHTA and CDR2 FQGNSA. V was clipped by 1 base and J by 7 bases, with 8 bases between them. The CDR3 is made up of 13 amino acids. DNA of the CDR3: TGTGCCAGCAGCTTAGGCGGACGTAATGAGCAGTTCTTC. Translated, it gives CASSLGGRNEQFF.

This chain joins TRBV20-1 and TRBJ1-2; D is unresolved. The CDR3 is 11 amino acids. The germline V and J ends were trimmed by 5 bases and 2 bases, with 6 bases remaining between them. From germline, CDR1 is DFQATT and CDR2 SNEGSKA (reference sequence). CDR3 sequence reads: CSALANYGYTF. The DNA of the CDR3 is TGCAGTGCTCTAGCGAACTATGGCTACACCTTC.

This clonotype was detected only a few times. The chain combines TRBV29-1 with TRBJ1-2; D is unclear. The CDR3 spans 13 residues. Trimming stripped 7 bases from V and 11 bases from J, with 23 bases between. In germline, CDR1 is SQVTM, CDR2 ANQGSEA. This CDR3 reads CSGQMAGEARYTF. As DNA, the CDR3 is TGCAGCGGTCAGATGGCCGGGGAGGCTCGGTACACCTTC.

The gene calls are TRBV4-1 and TRBJ2-2; D ambiguous. CDR1 and CDR2 from the germline V gene are MGHRA and YSYEKL. V shed 3 bases and J shed 6 bases, with 2 bases lying between them. The CDR3 extends over 11 amino acids. This CDR3 reads CASSQAGELFF. The CDR3 DNA sequence: TGCGCCAGCAGCCAGGCCGGGGAGCTGTTTTTT.

In its sample, this clonotype was seen a few times. The chain joins TRBV4-1 to TRBJ1-2; D unresolved. Germline V CDR1 and CDR2: MGHRA, YSYEKL. Trimming took 0 bases from V and 2 from J, leaving 7 bases between them. The CDR3 has 14 amino acids. CDR3 DNA sequence: TGCGCCAGCAGCCAAGACAGCGGAAACTATGGCTACACCTTC. Translated: CASSQDSGNYGYTF.

The CDR3 coding sequence is TGTGCCAGCACCCCGACAGGAAACTATGGCTACACCTTC. This translates into CASTPTGNYGYTF. This rearrangement joins TRBV6-1 to TRBJ1-2, with D possibly TRBD1 on 6 matching bases. Deletions cut 7 bases from V and 2 bases from J, with 11 bases between. This CDR3 is 13 amino acids long. CDR1 is MNHNS, CDR2 SASEGT, per germline.

This chain joins TRBV6-2 or TRBV6-3 and TRBJ1-1, with a weak D call TRBD1 (6 bases). Trimming shortened V by 8 bases and J by 0 bases, and 16 bases separated the two germline ends. From germline, CDR1 is MNHEY and CDR2 SVGEGT. CDR3 length: 15 amino acids. The CDR3 coding sequence is TGTGCCAGCGAGCGATTACAGGGAATGAACACTGAAGCTTTCTTT. Its protein product is CASERLQGMNTEAFF.

J is TRBJ1-1 and V is TRBV11-2; tentatively, D is TRBD1 (6 bases). The length of the CDR3 is 15 residues. Trimming cost V 8 bases and J 4 bases, with 20 bases left between them. Germline CDR1 SGHAT, CDR2 FQNNGV. CDR3 nucleotides: TGTGCCAGCTCCCTCACCCGGGGGGCGGGCACTGAAGCTTTCTTT. This translates into CASSLTRGAGTEAFF.

This clonotype was seen only a few times. The rearrangement uses TRBV6-2 or TRBV6-3 and TRBJ2-7; D is unclear. The CDR3 runs to 13 residues. Germline CDR1 and CDR2: MNHEY and SVGEGT. V lost 0 bases, J lost 2 bases, and 5 bases lay in between. The DNA of the CDR3 is TGTGCCAGCAGTTACTCATCTGCCTACGAGCAGTACGTC. As protein: CASSYSSAYEQYV.

V gene TRBV7-9 combines with J gene TRBJ2-1; 11 bases fit TRBD2. Germline V CDR1 and CDR2: SEHNR, FQNEAQ (reference sequence). The length of the CDR3 is 16 residues. The J segment lost 2 bases and the V segment lost 3 bases, leaving 3 bases of the junction unmatched. The DNA of the CDR3 is TGTGCCAGCAGCTTTCCTAGCGGGGGGACCTACAATGAGCAGTTCTTC. The encoded protein is CASSFPSGGTYNEQFF.

This clonotype was seen a few times. V usage is TRBV12-3 or TRBV12-4 and J usage is TRBJ2-7; 8 bases agree with TRBD1. The junction had 9 bases not matched to a gene; V was cut back by 5 bases and J by 3 bases. This CDR3 has 15 amino acids. CDR3: CASSQGQGSRYEQYV. CDR3 nucleotides: TGTGCCAGCAGTCAAGGACAGGGAAGTCGCTACGAGCAGTACGTC.

The chain uses TRBV5-1 and TRBJ2-3, with TRBD2 matching 8 bases. The V and J ends lost 4 bases and 4 bases, in that order; junction bases with no gene match: 11. Germline CDR1 is SGHRS and CDR2 is YFSETQ. The CDR3 is 16 residues long. The CDR3 loop reads CASSAGLATVSDTQYF. The CDR3 nucleotides read TGCGCCAGCAGCGCCGGACTAGCCACGGTTTCAGATACGCAGTATTTT.

The chain carries TRBV28 and TRBJ2-7, with 10 bases that match TRBD1. Germline CDR1 and CDR2: MDHEN and SYDVKM. The CDR3 spans 14 residues. CDR3 residues: CASTTGTGVNEQYV. The DNA of the CDR3 is TGCGCCAGCACGACCGGGACAGGGGTAAACGAGCAGTACGTC.

The sample holds one count of this clonotype. The chain is built from TRBV4-1 and TRBJ2-6; D gene ambiguous. The germline V gene encodes CDR1 MGHRA and CDR2 YSYEKL. This CDR3 has 15 residues. Trimming took off 5 bases at V and 4 bases at J, with 12 bases between the two ends. DNA of the CDR3: TGCGCCAGCAGCGAAAGGACGCGAGGGGCCAACGTCCTGACTTTC. Its protein is CASSERTRGANVLTF.

This clonotype was recorded many times. The V gene is TRBV3-1, the J gene TRBJ2-7; 9 bases fit TRBD1. Germline values: CDR1 LGHDT, CDR2 YNNKEL (reference sequence). V gave up 0 bases and J gave up 3 bases; unmatched junction bases: 0. CDR3 size: 14 residues. DNA of the CDR3: TGTGCCAGCAGCCAAGAGACAGGGGGCTACGAGCAGTACGTC. It codes for CASSQETGGYEQYV.